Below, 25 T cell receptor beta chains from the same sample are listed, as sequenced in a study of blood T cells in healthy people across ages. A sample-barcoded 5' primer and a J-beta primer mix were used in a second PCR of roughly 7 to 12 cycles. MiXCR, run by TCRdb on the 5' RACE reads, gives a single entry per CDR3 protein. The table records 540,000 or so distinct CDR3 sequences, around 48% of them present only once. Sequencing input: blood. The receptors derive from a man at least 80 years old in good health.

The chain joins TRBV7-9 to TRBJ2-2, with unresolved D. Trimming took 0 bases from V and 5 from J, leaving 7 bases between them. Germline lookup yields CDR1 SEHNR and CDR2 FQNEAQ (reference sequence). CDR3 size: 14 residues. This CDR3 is CASSLALGTGELFF. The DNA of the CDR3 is TGTGCCAGCAGCTTAGCGCTAGGTACCGGGGAGCTGTTTTTT.

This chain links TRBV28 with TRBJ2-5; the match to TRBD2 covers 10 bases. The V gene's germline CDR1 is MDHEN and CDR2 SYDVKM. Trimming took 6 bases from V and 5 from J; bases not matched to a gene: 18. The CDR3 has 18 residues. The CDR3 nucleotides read TGTGCCAGCAGCCCTCCCAGCCGGGCTAGCGGGAGAATGGAGACCCAGTACTTC. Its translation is CASSPPSRASGRMETQYF.

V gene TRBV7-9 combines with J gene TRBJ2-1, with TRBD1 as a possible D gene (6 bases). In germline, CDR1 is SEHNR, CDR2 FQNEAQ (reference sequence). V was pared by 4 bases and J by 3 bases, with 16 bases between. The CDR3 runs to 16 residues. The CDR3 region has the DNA TGTGCCAGCAGCTCTCAGGGGCCTCGGGGCTACAATGAGCAGTTCTTC. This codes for CASSSQGPRGYNEQFF. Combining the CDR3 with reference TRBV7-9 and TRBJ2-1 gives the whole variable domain DTGVSQNPRHKITKRGQNVTFRCDPISEHNRLYWYRQTLGQGPEFLTYFQNEAQLEKSRLLSDRFSAERPKGSFSTLEIQRTEQGDSAMYLCASSSQGPRGYNEQFFGPGTRLTVL.

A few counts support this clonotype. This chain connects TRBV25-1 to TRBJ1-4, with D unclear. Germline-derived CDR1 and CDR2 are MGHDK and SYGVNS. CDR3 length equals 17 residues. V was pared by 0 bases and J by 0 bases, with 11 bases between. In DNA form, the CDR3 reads TGTGCCAGCAGTGAATATTTACCAGGAGCAACTAATGAAAAACTGTTTTTT. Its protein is CASSEYLPGATNEKLFF.

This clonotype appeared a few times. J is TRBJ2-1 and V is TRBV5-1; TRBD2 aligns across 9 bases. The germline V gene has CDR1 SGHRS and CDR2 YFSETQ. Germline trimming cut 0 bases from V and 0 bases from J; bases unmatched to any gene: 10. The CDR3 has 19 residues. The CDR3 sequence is CASSLDAGFSGSSYNEQFF. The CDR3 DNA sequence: TGCGCCAGCAGCTTGGACGCGGGGTTTAGCGGGAGCTCCTACAATGAGCAGTTCTTC. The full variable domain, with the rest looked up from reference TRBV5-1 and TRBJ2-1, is KAGVTQTPRYLIKTRGQQVTLSCSPISGHRSVSWYQQTPGQGLQFLFEYFSETQRNKGNFPGRFSGRQFSNSRSEMNVSTLELGDSALYLCASSLDAGFSGSSYNEQFFGPGTRLTVL.

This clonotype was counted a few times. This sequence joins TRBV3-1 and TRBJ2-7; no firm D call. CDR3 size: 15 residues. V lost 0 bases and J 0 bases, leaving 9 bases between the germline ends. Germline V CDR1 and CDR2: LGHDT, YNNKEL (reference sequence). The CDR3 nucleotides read TGTGCCAGCAGCCAAGACGCTACACGCTCCTACGAGCAGTACTTC. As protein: CASSQDATRSYEQYF.

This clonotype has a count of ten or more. The CDR3 spells CASSLLPSGRGYNEQFF. In DNA, the CDR3 is TGTGCCAGCAGTCTATTACCTAGCGGGAGGGGCTACAATGAGCAGTTCTTC. The genes are TRBV6-1 and TRBJ2-1; TRBD2 agrees at 12 bases. The CDR3 consists of 17 residues. The V segment lost 5 bases and the J segment 3 bases; nucleotides outside the gene matches: 8. The germline V gene encodes CDR1 MNHNS and CDR2 SASEGT.

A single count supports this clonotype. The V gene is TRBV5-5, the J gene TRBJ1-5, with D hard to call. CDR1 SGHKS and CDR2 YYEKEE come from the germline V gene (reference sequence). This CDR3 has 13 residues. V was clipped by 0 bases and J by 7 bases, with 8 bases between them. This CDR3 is CASSLGLKQPQHF. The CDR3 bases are TGTGCCAGCAGCTTGGGCTTAAAGCAGCCCCAGCATTTT.

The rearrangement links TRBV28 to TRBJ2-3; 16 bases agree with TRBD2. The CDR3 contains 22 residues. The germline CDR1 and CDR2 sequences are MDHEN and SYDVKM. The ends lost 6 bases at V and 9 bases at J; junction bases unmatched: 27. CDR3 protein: CASRGPGLAGGPSQQLAETQYF. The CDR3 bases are TGTGCCAGCAGGGGACCGGGACTAGCGGGAGGGCCCTCCCAACAATTAGCGGAGACGCAGTATTTT. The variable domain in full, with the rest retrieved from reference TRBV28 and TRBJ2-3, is DVKVTQSSRYLVKRTGEKVFLECVQDMDHENMFWYRQDPGLGLRLIYFSYDVKMKEKGDIPEGYSVSREKKERFSLILESASTNQTSMYLCASRGPGLAGGPSQQLAETQYFGPGTRLTVL.

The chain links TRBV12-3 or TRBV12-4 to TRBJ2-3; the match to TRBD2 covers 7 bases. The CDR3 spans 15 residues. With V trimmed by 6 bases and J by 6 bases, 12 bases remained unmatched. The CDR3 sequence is CASSPPTSPTDTQYF. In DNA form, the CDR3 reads TGTGCCAGCAGCCCGCCGACTAGCCCCACCGATACGCAGTATTTT.

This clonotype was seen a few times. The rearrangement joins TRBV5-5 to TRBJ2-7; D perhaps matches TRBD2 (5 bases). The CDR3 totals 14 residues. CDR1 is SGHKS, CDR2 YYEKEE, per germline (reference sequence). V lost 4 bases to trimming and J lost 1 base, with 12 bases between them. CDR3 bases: TGTGCCAGCAGCAAGAATAGCGCTTCCTACGAGCAGTACTTC. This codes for CASSKNSASYEQYF.

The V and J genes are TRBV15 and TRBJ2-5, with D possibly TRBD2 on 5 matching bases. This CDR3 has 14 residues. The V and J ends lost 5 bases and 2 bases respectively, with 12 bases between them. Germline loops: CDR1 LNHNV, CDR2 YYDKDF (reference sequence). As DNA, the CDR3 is TGTGCCACCAGCTCCGGGGTGATACAAGAGACCCAGTACTTC. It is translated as CATSSGVIQETQYF.

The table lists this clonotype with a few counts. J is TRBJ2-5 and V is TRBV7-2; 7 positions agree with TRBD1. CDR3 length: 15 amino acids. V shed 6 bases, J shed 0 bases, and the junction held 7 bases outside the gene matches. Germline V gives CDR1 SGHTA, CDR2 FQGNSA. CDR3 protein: CASRMTGSYQETQYF. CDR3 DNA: TGTGCCAGCAGAATGACAGGGTCGTACCAAGAGACCCAGTACTTC.

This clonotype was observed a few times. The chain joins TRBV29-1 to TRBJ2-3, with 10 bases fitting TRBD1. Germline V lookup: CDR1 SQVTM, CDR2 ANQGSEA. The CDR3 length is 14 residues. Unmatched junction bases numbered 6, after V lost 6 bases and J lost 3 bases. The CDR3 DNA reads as TGCAGCGTCCGGACAGGGGGACTAACAGATACGCAGTATTTT. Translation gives CSVRTGGLTDTQYF.

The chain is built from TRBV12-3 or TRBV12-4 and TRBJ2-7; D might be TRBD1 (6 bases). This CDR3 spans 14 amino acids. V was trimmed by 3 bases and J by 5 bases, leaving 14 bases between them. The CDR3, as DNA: TGTGCCAGCAGTTTGATTCAGGGGTACCACGAGCAGTACTTC. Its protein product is CASSLIQGYHEQYF.

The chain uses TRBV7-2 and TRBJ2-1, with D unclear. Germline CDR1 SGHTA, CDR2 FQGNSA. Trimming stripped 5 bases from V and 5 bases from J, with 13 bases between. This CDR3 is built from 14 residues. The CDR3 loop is CASSPSQVHNEQFF. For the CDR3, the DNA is TGTGCCAGCAGCCCATCCCAAGTTCACAATGAGCAGTTCTTC. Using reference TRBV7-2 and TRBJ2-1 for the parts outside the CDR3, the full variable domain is GAGVSQSPSNKVTEKGKDVELRCDPISGHTALYWYRQSLGQGLEFLIYFQGNSAPDKSGLPSDRFSAERTGGSVSTLTIQRTQQEDSAVYLCASSPSQVHNEQFFGPGTRLTVL.

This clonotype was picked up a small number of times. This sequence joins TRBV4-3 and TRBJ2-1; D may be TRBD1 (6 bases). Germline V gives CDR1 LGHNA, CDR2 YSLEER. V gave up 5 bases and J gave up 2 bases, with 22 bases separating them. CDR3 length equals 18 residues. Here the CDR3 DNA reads TGCGCCAGCAGCATTCGACAGGTAGCCCGTTCCACCTACAATGAGCAGTTCTTC. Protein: CASSIRQVARSTYNEQFF.

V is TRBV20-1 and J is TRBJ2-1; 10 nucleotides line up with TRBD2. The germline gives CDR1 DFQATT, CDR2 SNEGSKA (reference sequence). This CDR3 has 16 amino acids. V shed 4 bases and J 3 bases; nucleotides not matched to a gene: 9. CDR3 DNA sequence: TGCAGTGCTACACCAGGGACTAGCGAGTTCTACAATGAGCAGTTCTTC. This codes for CSATPGTSEFYNEQFF.

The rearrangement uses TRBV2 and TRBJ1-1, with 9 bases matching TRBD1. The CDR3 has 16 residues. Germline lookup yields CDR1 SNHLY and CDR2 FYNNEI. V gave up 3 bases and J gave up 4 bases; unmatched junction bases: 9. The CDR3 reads CASSDRRGTGITEAFF. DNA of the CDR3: TGTGCCAGCAGTGATAGAAGGGGGACAGGGATCACTGAAGCTTTCTTT.

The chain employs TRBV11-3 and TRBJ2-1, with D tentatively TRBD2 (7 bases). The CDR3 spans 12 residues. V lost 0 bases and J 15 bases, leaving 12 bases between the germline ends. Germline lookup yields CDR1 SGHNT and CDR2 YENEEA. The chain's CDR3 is CASSLDRGALFF. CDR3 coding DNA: TGTGCCAGCAGCTTAGATCGGGGGGCGCTGTTCTTC.

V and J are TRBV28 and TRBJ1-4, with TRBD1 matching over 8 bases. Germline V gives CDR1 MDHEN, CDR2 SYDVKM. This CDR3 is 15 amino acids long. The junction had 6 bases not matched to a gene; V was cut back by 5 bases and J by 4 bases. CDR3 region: CASSPPTGVNEKLFF. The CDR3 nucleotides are TGTGCCAGCAGTCCACCGACAGGGGTTAATGAAAAACTGTTTTTT.

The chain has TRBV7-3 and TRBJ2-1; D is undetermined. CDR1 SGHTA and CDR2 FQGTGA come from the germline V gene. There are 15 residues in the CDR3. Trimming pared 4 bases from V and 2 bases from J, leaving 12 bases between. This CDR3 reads CASSSAGVPYNEQFF. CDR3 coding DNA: TGTGCCAGCAGCTCCGCAGGAGTTCCCTACAATGAGCAGTTCTTC.

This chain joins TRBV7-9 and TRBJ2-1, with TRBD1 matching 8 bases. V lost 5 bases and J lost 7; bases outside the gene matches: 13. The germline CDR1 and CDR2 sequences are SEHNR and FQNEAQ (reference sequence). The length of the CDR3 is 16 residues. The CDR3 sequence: CASSPLTGAPGNEQFF. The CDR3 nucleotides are TGTGCCAGCAGCCCCTTGACAGGGGCCCCGGGTAATGAGCAGTTCTTC.

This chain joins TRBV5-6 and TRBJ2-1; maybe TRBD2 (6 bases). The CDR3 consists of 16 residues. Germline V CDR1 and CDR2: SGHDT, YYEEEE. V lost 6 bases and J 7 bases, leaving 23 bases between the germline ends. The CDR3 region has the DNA TGTGCCAGCACCTTCCCGGGACTCTCAACGGGGAATGAGCAGTTCTTC. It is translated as CASTFPGLSTGNEQFF.

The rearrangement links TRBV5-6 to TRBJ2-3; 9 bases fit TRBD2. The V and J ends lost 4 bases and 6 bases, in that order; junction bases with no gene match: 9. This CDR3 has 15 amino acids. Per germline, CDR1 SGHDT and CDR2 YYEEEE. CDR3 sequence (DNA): TGTGCCAGCAGCGCCGACTTGGCGGGAGGGGATACGCAGTATTTT. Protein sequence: CASSADLAGGDTQYF.